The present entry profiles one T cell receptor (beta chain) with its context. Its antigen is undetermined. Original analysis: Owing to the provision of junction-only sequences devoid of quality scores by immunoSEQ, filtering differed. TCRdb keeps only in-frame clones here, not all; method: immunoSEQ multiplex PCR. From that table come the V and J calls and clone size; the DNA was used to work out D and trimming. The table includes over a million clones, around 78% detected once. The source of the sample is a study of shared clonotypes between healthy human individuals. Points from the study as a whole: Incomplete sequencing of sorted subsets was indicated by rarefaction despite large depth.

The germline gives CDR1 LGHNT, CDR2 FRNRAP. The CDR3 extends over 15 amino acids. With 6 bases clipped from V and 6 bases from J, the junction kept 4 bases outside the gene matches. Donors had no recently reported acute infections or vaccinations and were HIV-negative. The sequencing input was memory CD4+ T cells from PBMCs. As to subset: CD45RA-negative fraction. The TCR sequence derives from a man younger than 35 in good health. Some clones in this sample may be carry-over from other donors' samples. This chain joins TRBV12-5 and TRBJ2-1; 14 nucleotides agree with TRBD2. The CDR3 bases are TGTGCTAGTGGGGGACTAGCGGGAGTATCCAATGAGCAGTTCTTC. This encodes CASGGLAGVSNEQFF.